A single sample gave rise to the 27 T cell receptor beta chains below, sequenced in a study of blood T cell repertoires in COVID-19 (dated by TCRdb to about 2020). Library creation used the immunoSEQ multiplex PCR assay. TCRdb provides this immuneACCESS table in a form limited to in-frame rearrangements. Some clones are lacking; in checked studies, under half of them reflect an unresolved V gene, and why the rest are absent is not known. The sample records some 95,000 clones, around 80% of which are singletons. The ten biggest clones cover approximately 8.2% of the sample. Sample: peripheral blood. The receptors derive from a man aged 45-65 years who had recovered from COVID-19.

This chain links TRBV30 with TRBJ2-3; 7 positions match TRBD2. CDR1 is GTSNPN and CDR2 is SVGIG in the germline V gene (reference sequence). With V trimmed by 0 bases and J by 1 base, 1 base remained unmatched. The CDR3 is made up of 14 amino acids. The CDR3 loop reads CAWSVRGGTDTQYF. In DNA, the CDR3 is TGTGCCTGGAGTGTACGGGGGGGCACAGATACGCAGTATTTT.

This clone was seen once. The genes are TRBV4-1 and TRBJ1-6; 8 bases line up with TRBD1. V was pared by 0 bases and J by 2 bases, with 3 bases of the junction left unmatched. This CDR3 region has 17 residues. Germline lookup yields CDR1 MGHRA and CDR2 YSYEKL. The CDR3 reads CASSQEQGGTYNSPLHF. The CDR3 DNA follows: TGCGCCAGCAGCCAAGAACAGGGGGGCACCTATAATTCACCCCTCCACTTT.

This clone was seen a handful of times. CDR3 DNA sequence: TGTGCCAGCAGCGTAGCGAGCCACAACAGGGGCTACACCTTC. Its translation is CASSVASHNRGYTF. The chain recombines TRBV9 with TRBJ1-2; perhaps TRBD1 as D (5 bases). This CDR3 region has 14 residues. Germline V gene sequence: CDR1 SGDLS, CDR2 YYNGEE. Between the trimmed V and J ends, which lost 0 bases and 8 bases, there was a span of 14 bases.

In DNA form, the CDR3 reads TGCGCCAGCAGCTTCAAACAGGGGAACGAGCAGTACTTC. It codes for CASSFKQGNEQYF. The chain has TRBV5-1 and TRBJ2-7, with 7 bases that match TRBD1. Germline CDR1 reads SGHRS; CDR2 reads YFSETQ. V was pared by 2 bases and J by 5 bases, with 4 bases of the junction left unmatched. The CDR3 sequence is 13 residues long. Based on the CDR3 plus reference TRBV5-1 and TRBJ2-7, the full variable domain is KAGVTQTPRYLIKTRGQQVTLSCSPISGHRSVSWYQQTPGQGLQFLFEYFSETQRNKGNFPGRFSGRQFSNSRSEMNVSTLELGDSALYLCASSFKQGNEQYFGPGTRLTVT.

The chain links TRBV2 to TRBJ2-7; TRBD1 agrees at 8 bases. There are 17 residues in the CDR3. Germline V gives CDR1 SNHLY, CDR2 FYNNEI. The junction had 17 bases not matched to a gene; V was cut back by 3 bases and J by 7 bases. CDR3 sequence reads: CASSDQGKRQGLREQYF. DNA for the CDR3: TGTGCCAGCAGTGACCAGGGGAAGCGACAGGGGTTACGGGAGCAGTACTTC.

This chain uses TRBV5-1 with TRBJ2-2, with TRBD2 matching over 10 bases. V lost 4 bases, J lost 4 bases, and 7 bases stayed unmatched. The germline V gene has CDR1 SGHRS and CDR2 YFSETQ. The CDR3 is 16 amino acids. For the CDR3, the DNA is TGCGCCAGCAGCAAGACTAGCGGGCGGCTCACCGGGGAGCTGTTTTTT. Residues: CASSKTSGRLTGELFF.

The gene calls are TRBV15 and TRBJ2-1, with 10 positions matching TRBD1. With 0 bases clipped from V and 9 bases from J, the junction kept 8 bases outside the gene matches. Germline CDR1 and CDR2: LNHNV and YYDKDF (reference sequence). This CDR3 is built from 16 residues. The CDR3: CATSRETGGAFREQFF. CDR3 DNA sequence: TGTGCCACCAGCAGAGAGACAGGGGGCGCGTTCCGTGAGCAGTTCTTC. Looking up the rest from reference TRBV15 and TRBJ2-1 gives the full variable domain: DAMVIQNPRYQVTQFGKPVTLSCSQTLNHNVMYWYQQKSSQAPKLLFHYYDKDFNNEADTPDNFQSRRPNTSFCFLDIRSPGLGDTAMYLCATSRETGGAFREQFFGPGTRLTVL.

The chain couples TRBV12-5 to TRBJ2-7, with TRBD1 as a possible D gene (5 bases). This CDR3 is 12 amino acids long. V lost 4 bases, J lost 7 bases, and 11 bases lay in between. Germline V gene data show CDR1 as LGHNT and CDR2 as FRNRAP. CDR3 nucleotides: TGTGCTAGTGGTTCGACAGCGAGGGAGCAGTACTTC. It specifies CASGSTAREQYF.

This clone was seen only a few times. The V call is TRBV15, the J call TRBJ1-5; D remains ambiguous. Germline values: CDR1 LNHNV, CDR2 YYDKDF (reference sequence). The germline V and J ends were trimmed by 3 bases and 5 bases, with 5 bases remaining between them. The CDR3 is made up of 12 amino acids. The CDR3 nucleotides read TGTGCCACCAGCAGGGACTATCAGCCCCAGCATTTT. Amino acid sequence: CATSRDYQPQHF.

The chain carries TRBV5-1 and TRBJ1-1; a possible D gene is TRBD1 (5 bases). Trimming pared 2 bases from V and 6 bases from J, leaving 17 bases between. Germline CDR1 is SGHRS and CDR2 is YFSETQ. This CDR3 has 15 residues. DNA of the CDR3: TGCGCCAGCAGCTTATCGGACACGGATCGCGCTGAAGCTTTCTTT. It encodes CASSLSDTDRAEAFF.

V is TRBV19 and J is TRBJ1-2, with D unresolved. The CDR3 has 15 residues. Germline V gene data show CDR1 as LNHDA and CDR2 as SQIVND (reference sequence). Trimming took 0 bases from V and 2 from J, leaving 10 bases between them. The DNA for the CDR3 is TGTGCCAGTAGTATAGATAGAGGCAGCAACTATGGCTACACCTTC. This sequence encodes CASSIDRGSNYGYTF. Full variable domain (rest looked up from reference TRBV19 and TRBJ1-2): DGGITQSPKYLFRKEGQNVTLSCEQNLNHDAMYWYRQDPGQGLRLIYYSQIVNDFQKGDIAEGYSVSREKKESFPLTVTSAQKNPTAFYLCASSIDRGSNYGYTFGSGTRLTVV.

Only one count was recorded for this clone. V usage is TRBV6-2 or TRBV6-3 and J usage is TRBJ2-6; TRBD1 agrees at 7 bases. Germline-derived CDR1 and CDR2 are MNHEY and SVGEGT. The CDR3 loop spans 18 amino acids. V lost 0 bases, J lost 2 bases, and 7 bases stayed unmatched. The DNA of the CDR3 is TGTGCCAGCAGTTACTCTGAACAGGGGAGAGCTGGGGCCAACGTCCTGACTTTC. It is translated as CASSYSEQGRAGANVLTF.

The genes are TRBV29-1 and TRBJ2-7; D possibly corresponds to TRBD1 (5 bases). V was cut by 0 bases and J by 11 bases, with 17 bases left in between. CDR3 size: 13 residues. CDR1 is SQVTM, CDR2 ANQGSEA, per germline. The CDR3 here is CSVEEGRGAFKYF. The CDR3, as DNA: TGCAGCGTTGAAGAGGGAAGGGGCGCTTTTAAGTACTTC.

This chain links TRBV6-5 with TRBJ2-7, with D perhaps matching TRBD2 (5 bases). The CDR3 has 12 amino acids. The germline V gene encodes CDR1 MNHEY and CDR2 SVGAGI. Trimming stripped 8 bases from V and 2 bases from J, with 10 bases between. This CDR3 reads CASRRDPYEQYF. Here the CDR3 DNA reads TGTGCCAGCCGACGGGATCCCTACGAGCAGTACTTC.

CDR3 residues: CASSPRDRELDTQYF. The DNA of the CDR3 is TGTGCCAGCAGCCCGCGGGACAGGGAATTAGATACGCAGTATTTT. V gene TRBV5-4 combines with J gene TRBJ2-3; 9 nucleotides match TRBD1. Germline V gene lookup returns CDR1 SGHNT and CDR2 YYREEE (reference sequence). After removal of 4 bases from V and 5 bases from J, the junction contained 8 bases not matched to a gene. The CDR3 spans 15 residues.

This clone was recorded once. The CDR3 nucleotides read TGTGCCAGTGGGGGACAGGGCCTAGGCACCGGGGAGCTGTTTTTT. It codes for CASGGQGLGTGELFF. The rearrangement links TRBV19 to TRBJ2-2; 9 nucleotides match TRBD1. The CDR3 contains 15 residues. V was clipped by 8 bases and J by 4 bases; unmatched bases: 8. Looked up from germline, CDR1 is LNHDA and CDR2 is SQIVND (reference sequence).

This clone was seen more than once but under ten times. The V and J genes are TRBV7-9 and TRBJ2-7; 11 bases are shared with TRBD2. V shed 4 bases and J 4 bases; nucleotides not matched to a gene: 6. Germline CDR1 SEHNR, CDR2 FQNEAQ (reference sequence). The CDR3 extends over 15 amino acids. CDR3 region: CASSYRLAGTYEQYF. The DNA of the CDR3 is TGTGCCAGCAGCTACCGACTAGCGGGAACTTACGAGCAGTACTTC.

The chain couples TRBV6-1 to TRBJ2-7; a weak D match, TRBD2 (5 bases). There are 12 residues in the CDR3. Germline CDR1 MNHNS, CDR2 SASEGT. V was shortened by 3 bases and J by 7 bases, with 10 bases between the two germline ends. This CDR3 reads CASSDKTGEQYF. The CDR3 nucleotides read TGTGCCAGCAGTGACAAGACGGGGGAGCAGTACTTC.

The gene calls are TRBV10-3 and TRBJ2-3, with 9 positions matching TRBD1. CDR3 length: 13 amino acids. CDR1 and CDR2 from the germline V gene are ENHRY and SYGVKD. V trimming: 0 bases; J trimming: 9 bases; junction bases outside the gene matches: 1. This CDR3 is CAISESGQGTQYF. CDR3 nucleotides: TGTGCCATCAGTGAGTCGGGACAGGGAACGCAGTATTTT.

This clone showed up just once. J is TRBJ2-2 and V is TRBV5-1; 8 bases align to TRBD1. The junction had 9 bases not matched to a gene; V was cut back by 0 bases and J by 5 bases. Germline loops: CDR1 SGHRS, CDR2 YFSETQ. CDR3 length: 17 residues. CDR3 residues: CASSLGVAGGRTGELFF. CDR3 coding DNA: TGCGCCAGCAGCTTGGGAGTGGCAGGGGGCAGGACCGGGGAGCTGTTTTTT.

The rearrangement uses TRBV4-1 and TRBJ2-7, with D possibly being TRBD1 (6 bases). V was clipped by 0 bases and J by 5 bases, with 14 bases between them. The CDR3 consists of 15 residues. CDR1 is MGHRA, CDR2 YSYEKL, per germline. CDR3: CASSQERQGFDEQYF. CDR3 sequence (DNA): TGCGCCAGCAGCCAAGAAAGGCAGGGGTTCGACGAGCAGTACTTC.

In regard to this clone: A read error may account for a junction end that differs from germline. The sample contains more than one DNA sequence encoding this CDR3. This chain uses TRBV18 with TRBJ2-1; 11 nucleotides match TRBD2. Germline V CDR1 and CDR2: KGHSH, LQKENI. The CDR3 is 15 residues long. The CDR3 is CASSPLAGADNEQFF. The CDR3 DNA follows: TGTGCCAGCTCCCCACTAGCGGGAGCAGACAATGAGCAGTTCTTC.

The chain uses TRBV5-6 and TRBJ2-5, with a tentative D call TRBD2 (5 bases). The CDR3 extends over 14 amino acids. Germline-derived CDR1 and CDR2 are SGHDT and YYEEEE. V shed 4 bases and J shed 5 bases, with 15 bases lying between them. CDR3 sequence: CASSHKGDPETQYF. CDR3 coding DNA: TGTGCCAGCAGCCATAAGGGAGACCCGGAGACCCAGTACTTC. Variable domain in full (rest from reference TRBV5-6 and TRBJ2-5): DAGVTQSPTHLIKTRGQQVTLRCSPKSGHDTVSWYQQALGQGPQFIFQYYEEEERQRGNFPDRFSGHQFPNYSSELNVNALLLGDSALYLCASSHKGDPETQYFGPGTRLLVL.

The rearrangement uses TRBV3-1 (or the pseudogene TRBV3-2) and TRBJ1-5; D is unresolved. CDR3 length: 14 residues. V was shortened by 1 base and J by 9 bases, with 13 bases between the two germline ends. Germline assignment: CDR1 LGHDT and CDR2 YNNKEL (reference sequence). The CDR3 DNA follows: TGTGCCAGCAGCCAAGGCGGGTACCTTTCGCCCCAGCATTTT. Encoded protein: CASSQGGYLSPQHF.

V and J are TRBV2 and TRBJ1-1, with 11 bases aligning to TRBD1. Looked up from germline, CDR1 is SNHLY and CDR2 is FYNNEI. V gave up 8 bases and J gave up 7 bases; unmatched junction bases: 3. The CDR3 spans 12 residues. The CDR3 DNA reads TGTGCCAGCGGACAGGGGGCGGGTGAAGCTTTCTTT. The encoded protein is CASGQGAGEAFF.

This clone was found a few times. This chain uses TRBV6-4 with TRBJ2-3; 8 bases line up with TRBD1. J lost 4 bases, V lost 3 bases, and 3 bases had no gene match. CDR1 is MRHNA and CDR2 is SNTAGT in the germline V gene. The CDR3 loop spans 14 amino acids. The CDR3 DNA reads as TGTGCCAGCAGTGAGTCACAGGGGGCAGATACGCAGTATTTT. Translation gives CASSESQGADTQYF.

Remarks on this clone: At one of its ends the junction is not consistent with the germline gene, which may arise from a read error. The rearrangement joins TRBV3-1 (or the pseudogene TRBV3-2) to TRBJ1-1, with TRBD1 matching over 7 bases. In germline, CDR1 is LGHDT, CDR2 YNNKEL (reference sequence). The CDR3 is 14 residues long. The CDR3: CASSPLTGNPEAFF. Here the CDR3 DNA reads TGTGCCAGCAGCCCTTTGACAGGGAACCCTGAAGCTTTCTTT.